Shown below are 12 T cell receptor beta chains from a single sample sequenced in a study of blood T cell repertoires in COVID-19. Sequencing was performed with immunoSEQ multiplex PCR; in TCRdb, only in-frame clones are kept and a portion is missing. The repertoire holds 150,000 to 200,000 clones, with roughly 83% as singletons. Material: PBMCs or T cells enriched from blood (not recorded which). These receptors all stem from a woman aged 55-70 years who had recovered from COVID-19.

In nucleotides, the CDR3 is TGTGCCAGCCGCGTCAGGGGAGGGACTAATGAAAAACTGTTTTTT. Protein sequence: CASRVRGGTNEKLFF. This chain uses TRBV27 with TRBJ1-4, with D possibly matching TRBD1 (6 bases). The CDR3 runs 15 residues. Deletions cut 8 bases from V and 2 bases from J, with 15 bases between. Germline lookup yields CDR1 MNHEY and CDR2 SMNVEV (reference sequence).

This sequence joins TRBV27 and TRBJ2-2; 9 positions agree with TRBD2. The CDR3 has 20 residues. The V and J ends lost 4 bases and 7 bases, in that order; junction bases with no gene match: 22. Germline V gene lookup returns CDR1 MNHEY and CDR2 SMNVEV (reference sequence). The CDR3 is CASSSPRGGGVGATLGELFF. The CDR3 region has the DNA TGTGCCAGCAGTTCCCCTCGCGGGGGGGGTGTTGGGGCCACCCTCGGGGAGCTGTTTTTT.

The V gene is TRBV20-1, the J gene TRBJ2-3; a weak D match, TRBD1 (7 bases). Germline V gene data show CDR1 as DFQATT and CDR2 as SNEGSKA (reference sequence). The CDR3 is 13 amino acids. The germline V and J ends were trimmed by 3 bases and 4 bases, with 11 bases remaining between them. CDR3 sequence reads: CSASGGTADTQYF. The DNA of the CDR3 is TGCAGTGCTAGTGGGGGGACAGCAGATACGCAGTATTTT.

The chain links TRBV6-5 to TRBJ1-2, with unresolved D. This CDR3 has 11 residues. From germline, CDR1 is MNHEY and CDR2 SVGAGI. Trimming removed 6 bases from V and 3 bases from J, with 5 bases in between. The CDR3: CASRTYYGYTF. In nucleotides, the CDR3 is TGTGCCAGCAGGACATACTATGGCTACACCTTC.

In DNA, the CDR3 is TGTGCCAGCAGCTTGGAGTACAGGGCCTATAATTCACCCCTCCACTTT. The encoded protein is CASSLEYRAYNSPLHF. The chain combines TRBV5-5 with TRBJ1-6, with TRBD1 as a possible D gene (6 bases). The CDR3 has 16 residues. V lost 0 bases to trimming and J lost 2 bases, with 9 bases between them. Germline V gene lookup returns CDR1 SGHKS and CDR2 YYEKEE (reference sequence).

The chain has TRBV9 and TRBJ2-2, with TRBD2 as a possible D gene (5 bases). CDR1 and CDR2 from the germline V gene are SGDLS and YYNGEE. Trimming cost V 0 bases and J 5 bases, with 11 bases left between them. The CDR3 contains 15 residues. The CDR3 loop is CASSVVGEGTGELFF. CDR3 bases: TGTGCCAGCAGCGTAGTCGGTGAGGGAACCGGGGAGCTGTTTTTT.

Written as DNA, the CDR3 is TGCGCCAGCTACGTGGGAGGTGCGCAAGAGACCCAGTACTTC. It codes for CASYVGGAQETQYF. The rearrangement joins TRBV5-1 to TRBJ2-5; D possibly corresponds to TRBD2 (6 bases). The CDR3 contains 14 residues. Germline assignment: CDR1 SGHRS and CDR2 YFSETQ. Trimming took 7 bases from V and 2 from J, leaving 15 bases between them.

This chain joins TRBV28 and TRBJ2-7; weak D call: TRBD1 (5 bases). Germline-derived CDR1 and CDR2 are MDHEN and SYDVKM. V lost 7 bases, J lost 4 bases, and 17 bases lay in between. This CDR3 is built from 14 residues. This CDR3 is CASKGPWVGYEQYF. Written as DNA, the CDR3 is TGTGCCAGCAAGGGGCCGTGGGTAGGGTACGAGCAGTACTTC.

This rearrangement joins TRBV2 to TRBJ1-1; D gene uncertain. With 5 bases removed from V and 7 bases from J, the gap between germline ends came to 8 bases. Germline V CDR1 and CDR2: SNHLY, FYNNEI. The CDR3 sequence is 11 residues long. The CDR3 sequence is CASSYQVEAFF. As DNA, the CDR3 is TGTGCCAGCAGTTACCAGGTTGAAGCTTTCTTT.

The chain carries TRBV6-6 and TRBJ1-2, with D possibly TRBD1 on 5 matching bases. Between the trimmed V and J ends, which lost 8 bases and 5 bases, there was a span of 15 bases. From germline, CDR1 is MNHNY and CDR2 SVGAGI (reference sequence). CDR3 length: 13 residues. CDR3 amino acids: CASFVGGRYGYTF. For the CDR3, the DNA is TGTGCCAGCTTCGTCGGGGGGAGGTATGGCTACACCTTC.

This clone was found once. The V and J genes are TRBV3-1 (or the pseudogene TRBV3-2) and TRBJ1-4; the match to TRBD1 covers 8 bases. Losses at the gene ends were 5 bases for V and 1 base for J; bases not matched to a gene: 9. Looked up from germline, CDR1 is LGHDT and CDR2 is YNNKEL (reference sequence). The CDR3 runs to 17 residues. The CDR3 loop is CASSERTGLITNEKLFF. The DNA of the CDR3 is TGTGCCAGCAGCGAAAGGACAGGGTTGATAACTAATGAAAAACTGTTTTTT.

About this clone itself: The identical CDR3 is also encoded by other nucleotide sequences in the sample. The chain recombines TRBV2 with TRBJ1-3; D is undetermined. Trimming removed 3 bases from V and 0 bases from J, with 6 bases in between. This CDR3 has 14 residues. Germline CDR1 SNHLY, CDR2 FYNNEI. The CDR3 sequence is CASSDGGSGNTIYF. CDR3 nucleotides: TGTGCCAGCAGTGACGGAGGCTCTGGAAACACCATATATTTT. Complete variable domain (other parts from reference TRBV2 and TRBJ1-3): EPEVTQTPSHQVTQMGQEVILRCVPISNHLYFYWYRQILGQKVEFLVSFYNNEISEKSEIFDDQFSVERPDGSNFTLKIRSTKLEDSAMYFCASSDGGSGNTIYFGEGSWLTVV.